A single sample gave rise to the 10 T cell receptor beta chains below, sequenced in a study of T cells in localized non-small cell lung cancer (dated by TCRdb to about 2020). The receptor library was made with the immunoSEQ multiplex PCR assay. TCRdb retrieved this table from immuneACCESS and kept in-frame rearrangements only. Not all clones are present; in checked studies, unresolved V genes account for under half, and no reason is known for the remainder. The sample includes around 91,000 clones, with roughly 89% observed a single time. The ten largest make up around 14% of the sample. The sample in question was peripheral blood, obtained before any cancer treatment. All receptors come from a man aged 35-75 years with stage I squamous cell lung carcinoma.

Of note for this clone: Other DNA sequences in this sample translate to the same CDR3. This chain links TRBV18 with TRBJ2-7; 8 bases are a match to TRBD1. Unmatched junction bases numbered 1, after V lost 3 bases and J lost 3 bases. CDR3 size: 13 residues. Per germline, CDR1 KGHSH and CDR2 LQKENI. The CDR3 is CASSPGTGYEQYF. DNA of the CDR3: TGTGCCAGCTCACCCGGGACAGGCTACGAGCAGTACTTC.

This clone was picked up a small number of times. This chain uses TRBV7-9 with TRBJ2-7, with 9 bases identical to TRBD2. The germline V gene encodes CDR1 SEHNR and CDR2 FQNEAQ (reference sequence). J was trimmed by 3 bases and V by 2 bases; bases with no gene match: 14. The CDR3 length is 18 residues. CDR3 sequence (DNA): TGTGCCAGCAGCTTAATTTCTAGCGGGGATTTATACCTCTACGAGCAGTACTTC. Protein sequence: CASSLISSGDLYLYEQYF. Filled out from reference TRBV7-9 and TRBJ2-7, the complete variable domain reads DTGVSQNPRHKITKRGQNVTFRCDPISEHNRLYWYRQTLGQGPEFLTYFQNEAQLEKSRLLSDRFSAERPKGSFSTLEIQRTEQGDSAMYLCASSLISSGDLYLYEQYFGPGTRLTVT.

In this sample, this clone turned up once. This chain links TRBV19 with TRBJ1-5; no clear D. Germline V gene lookup returns CDR1 LNHDA and CDR2 SQIVND (reference sequence). V lost 3 bases to trimming and J lost 7 bases, with 10 bases between them. The CDR3 extends over 13 amino acids. The CDR3 spells CASSMERQQPQHF. The CDR3 DNA reads TGTGCCAGTAGTATGGAAAGGCAACAGCCCCAGCATTTT.

The chain employs TRBV11-2 and TRBJ1-2; TRBD1 agrees at 10 bases. Germline-derived CDR1 and CDR2 are SGHAT and FQNNGV. The CDR3 runs 14 residues. Trimming at V came to 5 bases and at J to 5 bases, leaving 5 bases not matched to a gene. CDR3 in amino acids: CASSIRTGGYGYTF. The CDR3, as DNA: TGTGCCAGCAGCATAAGGACAGGGGGGTATGGCTACACCTTC.

This chain joins TRBV7-2 and TRBJ1-2, with 10 positions matching TRBD1. The CDR3 runs 16 residues. The germline CDR1 and CDR2 sequences are SGHTA and FQGNSA. J gave up 4 bases and V 5 bases, and 10 bases lay outside the gene matches. This CDR3 is CASSPIGTGDLYGYTF. CDR3 DNA sequence: TGTGCCAGCAGCCCCATTGGGACAGGGGATCTCTATGGCTACACCTTC.

This chain joins TRBV5-1 and TRBJ2-5; D might be TRBD1 (5 bases). V lost 0 bases and J 2 bases, leaving 8 bases between the germline ends. This CDR3 is built from 14 residues. Germline CDR1 reads SGHRS; CDR2 reads YFSETQ. CDR3 amino acids: CASSLGTRQETQYF. The CDR3 DNA sequence: TGCGCCAGCAGCTTGGGGACAAGACAAGAGACCCAGTACTTC.

This chain uses TRBV28 with TRBJ1-1; D is ambiguous. CDR1 and CDR2 (germline): MDHEN, SYDVKM. Trimming shortened V by 7 bases and J by 3 bases, and 12 bases separated the two germline ends. The CDR3 runs to 13 residues. The CDR3: CASTLPKDTEAFF. Here the CDR3 DNA reads TGTGCCAGCACCCTGCCGAAGGACACTGAAGCTTTCTTT.

The gene calls are TRBV7-9 and TRBJ2-5, with D possibly called TRBD1 or TRBD2 (5 bases each). Germline V CDR1 and CDR2: SEHNR, FQNEAQ (reference sequence). This CDR3 is 16 amino acids long. V lost 4 bases, J lost 2 bases, and 17 bases lay in between. CDR3 sequence: CASSSQGTFPQETQYF. In nucleotides, the CDR3 is TGTGCCAGCAGCTCTCAAGGGACGTTCCCTCAAGAGACCCAGTACTTC.

This sequence joins TRBV18 and TRBJ2-7, with D perhaps matching TRBD1 (5 bases). Trimming took off 3 bases at V and 4 bases at J, with 16 bases between the two ends. The CDR3 loop spans 15 amino acids. CDR1 is KGHSH, CDR2 LQKENI, per germline. The CDR3 DNA follows: TGTGCCAGCTCACCTAAACGCGCAGGGCAATACGAGCAGTACTTC. This gives the protein CASSPKRAGQYEQYF. Using reference TRBV18 and TRBJ2-7 for the parts outside the CDR3, the full variable domain is NAGVMQNPRHLVRRRGQEARLRCSPMKGHSHVYWYRQLPEEGLKFMVYLQKENIIDESGMPKERFSAEFPKEGPSILRIQQVVRGDSAAYFCASSPKRAGQYEQYFGPGTRLTVT.

The rearrangement joins TRBV15 to TRBJ2-1; TRBD2 matches at 13 bases. Trimming took 3 bases from V and 5 from J; bases not matched to a gene: 4. CDR1 is LNHNV and CDR2 is YYDKDF in the germline V gene (reference sequence). CDR3 size: 16 residues. Here the CDR3 DNA reads TGTGCCACCAGCAGGGGAACTAGCGGGGGGGACAATGAGCAGTTCTTC. Encoded protein: CATSRGTSGGDNEQFF.